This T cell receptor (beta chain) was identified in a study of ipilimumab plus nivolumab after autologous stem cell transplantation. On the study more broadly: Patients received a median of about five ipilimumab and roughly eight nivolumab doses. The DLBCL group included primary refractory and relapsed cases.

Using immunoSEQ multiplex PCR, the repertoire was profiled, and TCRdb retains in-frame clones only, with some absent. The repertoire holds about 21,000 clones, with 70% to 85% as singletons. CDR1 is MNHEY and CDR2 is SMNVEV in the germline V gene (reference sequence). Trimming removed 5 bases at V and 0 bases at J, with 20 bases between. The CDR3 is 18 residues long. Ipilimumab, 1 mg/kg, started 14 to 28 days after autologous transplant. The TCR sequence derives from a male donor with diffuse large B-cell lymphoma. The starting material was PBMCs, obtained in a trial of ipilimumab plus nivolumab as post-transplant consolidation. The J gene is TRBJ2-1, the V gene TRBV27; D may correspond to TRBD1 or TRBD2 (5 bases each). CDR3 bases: TGTGCCAGCAGTAAAAACCCACGGGGCTATAGCTCCTACAATGAGCAGTTCTTC. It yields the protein CASSKNPRGYSSYNEQFF.